What follows is one TCR beta chain and its context. The specificity of this receptor is unknown. No base quality information exists; no much larger clone differs at one position. This sample was included in a study of blood T cell repertoires in COVID-19 (TCRdb year 2020). Describing the broader study: The collaborator samples originated in the United States, Italy and Spain and spanned the acute and convalescent phases of COVID-19. The prospective study material was composed of cDNA or gDNA derived from T cells, B-cell-depleted T cells, or PBMCs. Subjects who had been exposed to COVID-19, were actively infected with it, or had recovered from it provided the deeply sampled blood TCRbeta repertoires that made up the dataset. The repertoires were released in a freely available public database meant as a resource for research on the immune response to SARS-CoV-2. The samples were drawn from the first 160 participants of the ongoing ImmuneRACE study and from 1,200 or so subjects provided by 6 global collaborators. Sample metadata almost always included a de-identified subject ID, COVID-19 status, age in years and sex. Where available, HLA class I and class II types were taken from metadata supplied by the sample provider and were not determined by assay-based typing. What the study reported, not specific to this receptor: Clinical and demographic metadata were provided uncurated, with the amount varying by source and participant.

At one collaborating source in Seattle, patients were enrolled during active infection and were followed longitudinally through the course of disease. The collaborating institutions used their own protocols to collect whole blood in K2EDTA tubes. For TCRbeta analysis, collaborators shipped samples in one of three forms: frozen whole blood, isolated PBMCs, or DNA extracted from either of those sample types. The immunoSEQ Assay, a bias-controlled multiplex PCR, was used to amplify TCRbeta CDR3 regions from genomic DNA. Per the original workflow: Within the assay, amplification of reference gene primers was used to estimate how many nucleated cells each sample contained. To quantify the absolute abundance of each unique TCRbeta CDR3 rearrangement, sequence reads were collapsed and filtered. Productive Simpson clonality was computed per sample as the square root of Simpson's diversity index over productive rearrangements. The table was pulled from immuneACCESS by TCRdb, which kept in-frame rearrangements only. Such tables lose some clones; where checked, under half of the loss comes from unresolved V genes, and the rest has no known cause. V and J calls and clone size come straight from that table; D and trimming were deduced from the DNA. The sample table records almost 65,000 clones; 88% of these occur just once. Clones ranked in the top ten supply 43% of the sample.

As encoded in the germline V gene (reference sequence), CDR1 is SEHNR while CDR2 is FQNEAQ. V lost 1 base and J lost 1 base, and the count of bases not matched to a germline gene is 1. CDR3 length: 15 amino acids, cysteine to phenylalanine. Of all the DNA, just the CDR3 is kept, 45 bases in frame from base 1. Sample: peripheral blood. The origin of this receptor is a woman aged 55-69 years with COVID-19, enrolled during active disease. The chain links TRBV7-9 with TRBJ2-3, with 8 bases in between that match TRBD2. The DNA is as follows: TGTGCCAGCAGCTTAGTGACTAGCGGCACAGATACGCAGTATTTT. Translated, it gives CASSLVTSGTDTQYF. The reference TRBV7-9 and TRBJ2-3 proteins fill in what lies around the CDR3, so the full variable domain reads DTGVSQNPRHKITKRGQNVTFRCDPISEHNRLYWYRQTLGQGPEFLTYFQNEAQLEKSRLLSDRFSAERPKGSFSTLEIQRTEQGDSAMYLCASSLVTSGTDTQYFGPGTRLTVL.